One T cell receptor beta chain is described in this entry. Produced via immunoSEQ multiplex PCR; TCRdb's table is partial and in-frame only. The sample yields 190,000 or so clones, 87% seen once. This record belongs to a study of blood T cell repertoires in COVID-19. This clonotype was obtained from a man between 18 and 29 years old with acute COVID-19. The specimen sequenced was PBMCs or T cells enriched from blood (not recorded which).

CDR3 region: CASSHAPGQGARGYTF. Here the CDR3 DNA reads TGTGCCAGCAGCCACGCCCCGGGACAGGGGGCGCGTGGCTACACCTTC. The chain carries TRBV7-2 and TRBJ1-2, with 12 bases that match TRBD1. CDR3 size: 16 residues. Germline V CDR1 and CDR2: SGHTA, FQGNSA. V lost 5 bases to trimming and J lost 7 bases; unmatched junction nucleotides: 11.